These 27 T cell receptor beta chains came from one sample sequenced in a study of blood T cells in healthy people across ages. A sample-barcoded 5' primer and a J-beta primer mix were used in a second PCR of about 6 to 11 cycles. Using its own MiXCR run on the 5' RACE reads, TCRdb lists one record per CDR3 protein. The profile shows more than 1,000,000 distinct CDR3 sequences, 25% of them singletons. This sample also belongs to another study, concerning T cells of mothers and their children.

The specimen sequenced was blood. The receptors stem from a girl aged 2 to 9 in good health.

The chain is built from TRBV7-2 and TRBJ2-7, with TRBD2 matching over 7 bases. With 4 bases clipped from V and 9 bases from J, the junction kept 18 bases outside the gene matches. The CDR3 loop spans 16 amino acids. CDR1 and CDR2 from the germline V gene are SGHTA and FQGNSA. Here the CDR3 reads CASSSAPGTMILGQYF. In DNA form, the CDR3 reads TGTGCCAGCAGCTCGGCTCCCGGGACTATGATTTTAGGGCAGTACTTC.

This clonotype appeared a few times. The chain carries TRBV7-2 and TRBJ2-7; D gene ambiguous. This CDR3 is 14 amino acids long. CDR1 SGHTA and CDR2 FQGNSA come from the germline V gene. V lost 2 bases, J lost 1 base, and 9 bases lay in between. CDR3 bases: TGTGCCAGCAGCTTAAGCTCTTGGTCCTACGAGCAGTACTTC. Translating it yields CASSLSSWSYEQYF.

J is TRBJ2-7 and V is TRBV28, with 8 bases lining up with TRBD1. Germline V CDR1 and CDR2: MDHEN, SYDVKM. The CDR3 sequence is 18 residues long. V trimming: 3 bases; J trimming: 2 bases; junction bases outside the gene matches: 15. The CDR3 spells CASSFPLTGGHYTYEQYF. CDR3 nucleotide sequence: TGTGCCAGCAGTTTCCCCCTCACAGGGGGACACTATACCTACGAGCAGTACTTC.

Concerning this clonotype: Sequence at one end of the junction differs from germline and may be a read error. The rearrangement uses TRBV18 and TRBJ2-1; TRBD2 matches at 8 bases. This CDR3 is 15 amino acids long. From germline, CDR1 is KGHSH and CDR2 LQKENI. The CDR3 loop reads CASSPSGSNDNERFF. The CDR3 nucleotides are TGTGCCAGCTCTCCGAGCGGGAGTAATGACAATGAGCGGTTCTTC. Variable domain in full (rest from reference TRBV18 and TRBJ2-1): NAGVMQNPRHLVRRRGQEARLRCSPMKGHSHVYWYRQLPEEGLKFMVYLQKENIIDESGMPKERFSAEFPKEGPSILRIQQVVRGDSAAYFCASSPSGSNDNERFFGPGTRLTVL.

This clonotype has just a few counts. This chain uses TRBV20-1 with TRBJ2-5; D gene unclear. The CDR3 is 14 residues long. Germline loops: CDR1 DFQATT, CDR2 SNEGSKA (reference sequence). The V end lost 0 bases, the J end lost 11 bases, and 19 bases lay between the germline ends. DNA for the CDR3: TGCAGTGCTAGAGATGTCCTGAGGTTGGGTGAGCAGTACTTC. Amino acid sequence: CSARDVLRLGEQYF.

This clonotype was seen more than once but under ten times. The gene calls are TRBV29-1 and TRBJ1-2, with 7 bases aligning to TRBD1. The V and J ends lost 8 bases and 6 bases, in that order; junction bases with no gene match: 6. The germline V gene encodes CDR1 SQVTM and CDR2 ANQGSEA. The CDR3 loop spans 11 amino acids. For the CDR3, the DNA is TGCAGCCAACCGACAGGGAATGGCTACACCTTC. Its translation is CSQPTGNGYTF. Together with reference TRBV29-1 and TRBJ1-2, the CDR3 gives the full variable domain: SAVISQKPSRDICQRGTSLTIQCQVDSQVTMMFWYRQQPGQSLTLIATANQGSEATYESGFVIDKFPISRPNLTFSTLTVSNMSPEDSSIYLCSQPTGNGYTFGSGTRLTVV.

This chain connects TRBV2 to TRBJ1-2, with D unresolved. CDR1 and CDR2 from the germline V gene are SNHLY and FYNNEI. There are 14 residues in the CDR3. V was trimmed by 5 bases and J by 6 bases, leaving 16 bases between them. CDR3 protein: CASSLLDGLDGYTF. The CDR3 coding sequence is TGTGCCAGCAGTCTCTTGGACGGTCTAGATGGCTACACCTTC.

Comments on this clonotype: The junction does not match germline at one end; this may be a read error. The DNA of the CDR3 is TGTGCCAGCAGTCTACGTATGGGCCTCTCCGATTTT. It encodes CASSLRMGLSDF. This sequence joins TRBV28 and TRBJ1-5; D not certain. Germline CDR1 reads MDHEN; CDR2 reads SYDVKM. The CDR3 is made up of 12 amino acids.

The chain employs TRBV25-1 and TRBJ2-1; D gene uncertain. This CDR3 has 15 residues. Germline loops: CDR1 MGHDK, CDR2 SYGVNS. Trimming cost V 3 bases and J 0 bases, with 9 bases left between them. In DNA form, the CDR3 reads TGTGCCAGCAGTGAGGCATACAGCTCCTACAATGAGCAGTTCTTC. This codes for CASSEAYSSYNEQFF.

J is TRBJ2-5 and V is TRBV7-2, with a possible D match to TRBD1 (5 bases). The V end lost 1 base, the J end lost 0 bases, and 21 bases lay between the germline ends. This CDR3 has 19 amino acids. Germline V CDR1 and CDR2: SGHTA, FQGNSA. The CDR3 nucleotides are TGTGCCAGCAGCTTAGACGGCAAGTTAGGGCAGGGCCACCAAGAGACCCAGTACTTC. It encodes CASSLDGKLGQGHQETQYF. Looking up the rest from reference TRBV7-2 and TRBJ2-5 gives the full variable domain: GAGVSQSPSNKVTEKGKDVELRCDPISGHTALYWYRQSLGQGLEFLIYFQGNSAPDKSGLPSDRFSAERTGGSVSTLTIQRTQQEDSAVYLCASSLDGKLGQGHQETQYFGPGTRLLVL.

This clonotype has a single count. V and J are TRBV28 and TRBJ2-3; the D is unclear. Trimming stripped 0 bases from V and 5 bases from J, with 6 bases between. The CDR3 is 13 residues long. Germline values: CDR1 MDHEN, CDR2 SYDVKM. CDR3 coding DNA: TGTGCCAGCAGTTTATGGACCAGAGATACGCAGTATTTT. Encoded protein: CASSLWTRDTQYF.

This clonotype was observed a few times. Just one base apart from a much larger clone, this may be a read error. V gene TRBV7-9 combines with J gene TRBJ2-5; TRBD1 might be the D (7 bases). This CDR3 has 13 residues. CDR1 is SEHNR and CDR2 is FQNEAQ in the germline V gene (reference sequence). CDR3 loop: CASGLRDRETQYF. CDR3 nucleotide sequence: TGTGCCAGCGGCTTGCGGGACAGAGAGACCCAGTACTTC.

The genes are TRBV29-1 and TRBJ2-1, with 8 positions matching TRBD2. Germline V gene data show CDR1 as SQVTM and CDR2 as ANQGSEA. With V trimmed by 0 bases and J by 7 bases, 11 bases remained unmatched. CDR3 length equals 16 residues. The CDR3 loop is CSVEDLRSGGGNEQFF. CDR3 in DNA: TGCAGCGTTGAAGATCTCCGGAGCGGGGGAGGGAATGAGCAGTTCTTC.

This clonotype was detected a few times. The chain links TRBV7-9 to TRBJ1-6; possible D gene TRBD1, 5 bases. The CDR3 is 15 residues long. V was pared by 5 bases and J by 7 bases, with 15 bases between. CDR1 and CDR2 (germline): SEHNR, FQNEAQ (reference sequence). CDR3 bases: TGTGCCAGCAGCCGTGATGGGGCTTTGAATTCACCCCTCCACTTT. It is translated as CASSRDGALNSPLHF.

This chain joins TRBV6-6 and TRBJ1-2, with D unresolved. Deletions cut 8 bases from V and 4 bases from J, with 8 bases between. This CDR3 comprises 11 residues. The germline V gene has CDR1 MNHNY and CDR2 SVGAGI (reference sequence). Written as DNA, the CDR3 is TGTGCCAGCTGGGCTGTCTATGGCTACACCTTC. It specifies CASWAVYGYTF.

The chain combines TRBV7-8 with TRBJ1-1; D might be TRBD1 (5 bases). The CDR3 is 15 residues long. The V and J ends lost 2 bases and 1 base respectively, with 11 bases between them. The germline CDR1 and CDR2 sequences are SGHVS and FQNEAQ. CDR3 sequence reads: CASSLQPGPNTEAFF. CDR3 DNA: TGTGCCAGCAGCTTACAGCCAGGGCCGAACACTGAAGCTTTCTTT.

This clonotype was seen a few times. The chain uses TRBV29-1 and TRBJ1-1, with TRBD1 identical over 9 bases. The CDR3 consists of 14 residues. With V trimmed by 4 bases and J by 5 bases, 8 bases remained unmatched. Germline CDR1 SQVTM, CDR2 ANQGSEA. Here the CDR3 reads CSVVGRQGETEAFF. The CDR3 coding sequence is TGCAGCGTTGTAGGTCGACAGGGGGAGACTGAAGCTTTCTTT.

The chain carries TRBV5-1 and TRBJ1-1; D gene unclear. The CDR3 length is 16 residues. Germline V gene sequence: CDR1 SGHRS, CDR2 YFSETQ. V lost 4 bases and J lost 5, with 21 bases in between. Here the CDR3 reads CASSPEAGSGITEAFF. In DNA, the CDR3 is TGCGCCAGCAGCCCGGAGGCGGGGAGCGGCATTACTGAAGCTTTCTTT. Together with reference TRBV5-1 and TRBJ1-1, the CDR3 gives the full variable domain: KAGVTQTPRYLIKTRGQQVTLSCSPISGHRSVSWYQQTPGQGLQFLFEYFSETQRNKGNFPGRFSGRQFSNSRSEMNVSTLELGDSALYLCASSPEAGSGITEAFFGQGTRLTVV.

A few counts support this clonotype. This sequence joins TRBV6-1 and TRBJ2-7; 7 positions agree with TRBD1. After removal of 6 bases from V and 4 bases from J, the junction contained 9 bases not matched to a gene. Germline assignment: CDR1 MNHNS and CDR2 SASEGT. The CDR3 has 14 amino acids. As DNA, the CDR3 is TGTGCCAGCAGAGCCCCAGGGGGTCGGTACGAGCAGTACTTC. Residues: CASRAPGGRYEQYF.

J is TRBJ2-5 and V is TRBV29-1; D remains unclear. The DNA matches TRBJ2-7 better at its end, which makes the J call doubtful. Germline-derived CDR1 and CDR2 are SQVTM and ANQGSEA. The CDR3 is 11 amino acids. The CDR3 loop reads CSVRHDGEQYF. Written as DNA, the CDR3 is TGCAGCGTCCGTCACGACGGCGAGCAGTACTTC.

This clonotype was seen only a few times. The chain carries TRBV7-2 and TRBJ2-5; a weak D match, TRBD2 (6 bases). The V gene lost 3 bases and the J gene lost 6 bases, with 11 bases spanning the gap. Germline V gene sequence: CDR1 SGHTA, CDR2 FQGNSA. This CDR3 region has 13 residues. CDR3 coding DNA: TGTGCCAGCAGCTTCGGGACTTTACAGACCCAGTACTTC. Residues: CASSFGTLQTQYF.

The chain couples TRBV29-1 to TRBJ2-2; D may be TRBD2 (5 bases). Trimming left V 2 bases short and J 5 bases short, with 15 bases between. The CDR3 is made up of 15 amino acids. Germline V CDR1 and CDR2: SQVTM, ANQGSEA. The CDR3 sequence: CSVEIGLPVTGELFF. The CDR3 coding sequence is TGCAGCGTTGAAATAGGACTTCCAGTAACCGGGGAGCTGTTTTTT.

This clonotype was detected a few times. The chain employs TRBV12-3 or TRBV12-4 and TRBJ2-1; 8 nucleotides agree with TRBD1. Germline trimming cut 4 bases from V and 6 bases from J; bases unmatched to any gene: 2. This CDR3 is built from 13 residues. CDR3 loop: CASSYDRGNEQFF. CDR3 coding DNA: TGTGCCAGCAGTTACGACAGGGGCAATGAGCAGTTCTTC.

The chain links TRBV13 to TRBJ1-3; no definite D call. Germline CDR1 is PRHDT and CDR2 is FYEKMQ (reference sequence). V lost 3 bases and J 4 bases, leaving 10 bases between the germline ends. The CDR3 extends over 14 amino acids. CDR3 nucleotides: TGTGCCAGCAGCTTCGAGGGTAGAGGAAACACCATATATTTT. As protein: CASSFEGRGNTIYF.

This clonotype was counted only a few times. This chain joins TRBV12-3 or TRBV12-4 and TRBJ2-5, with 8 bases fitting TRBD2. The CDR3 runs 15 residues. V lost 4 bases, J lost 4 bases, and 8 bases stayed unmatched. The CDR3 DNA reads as TGTGCCAGCAGTTATCTTGGACTAGCAGGAGAGACCCAGTACTTC. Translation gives CASSYLGLAGETQYF.

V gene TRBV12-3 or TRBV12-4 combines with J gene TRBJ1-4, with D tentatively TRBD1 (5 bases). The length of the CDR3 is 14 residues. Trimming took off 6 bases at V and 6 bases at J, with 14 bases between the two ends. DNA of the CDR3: TGTGCCAGCAGCCCTGCGGGGGGGGATGAAAAACTGTTTTTT. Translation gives CASSPAGGDEKLFF.

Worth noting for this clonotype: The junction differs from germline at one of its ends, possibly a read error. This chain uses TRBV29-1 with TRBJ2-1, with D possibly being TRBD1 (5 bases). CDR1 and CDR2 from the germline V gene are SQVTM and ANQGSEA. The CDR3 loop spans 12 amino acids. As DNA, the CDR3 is TGCAGGGCCTCAGGGTCCTACAGTGAGCAGTTCTTC. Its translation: CRASGSYSEQFF.